These T cell receptor beta chains were read from a single sample in a study of T-cell reconstitution after alpha-beta-depleted transplantation in children. Using its own MiXCR run on the PCR reads, TCRdb lists one record per CDR3 protein. The profile shows 100,000 or so distinct CDR3 sequences, less than 6% of them singletons. The sample here was PBMCs, mostly from graft donor cells, taken 60 days after TCRalphabeta/CD19-depleted stem cell transplant. All receptors come from a female patient between 2 and 10 years old who had a stem cell transplant for Fanconi anemia, so the T cells may come from the graft donor. Both conserved end residues are part of each CDR3. Fields, in order: D gene, V gene, clone size, J gene, CDR3 DNA, CDR3 protein. A D gene is named only where the DNA matches it firmly. Clone size, where shown, is once, few, many, or a class for clones that have expanded.

NA,TRBV7-2,NA,TRBJ2-7,TGTGCCAGCAGCCCTACCGGGATGTTCTACGAGCAGTACTTC,CASSPTGMFYEQYF
NA,TRBV20-1,few,TRBJ2-3,TGCAGTGCTAGACAGGGGAGTGCAGATACGCAGTATTTT,CSARQGSADTQYF
NA,TRBV4-1,many,TRBJ2-7,TGCGCCAGCAGCCATCCCTCTCGTACAGGGAACGCCTACGAGCAGTACTTC,CASSHPSRTGNAYEQYF
NA,TRBV28,NA,TRBJ1-2,TGTGCCAGCAAAAGGGCGGGGTATGGCTACACCTTC,CASKRAGYGYTF
NA,TRBV18,many,TRBJ2-7,TGTGCCAGCTCACCACAGGGGGAAGAGCAGTACTTC,CASSPQGEEQYF
TRBD1,TRBV6-1,NA,TRBJ1-5,TGTGCCAGCACCCTAGGACAGGGTGATCAGCCCCAGCATTTT,CASTLGQGDQPQHF
NA,TRBV7-3,many,TRBJ2-1,TGTGCCAGCAGCTTAGCCGGGGGCAATGAGCAGTTCTTC,CASSLAGGNEQFF
NA,TRBV18,NA,TRBJ2-3,TGTGCCAGCTCACCGAACTGGGGCACAGATACGCAGTATTTT,CASSPNWGTDTQYF
NA,TRBV20-1,many,TRBJ2-3,TGCAGTGCTAGAGATACGGGGACAGATACGCAGTATTTT,CSARDTGTDTQYF
TRBD1,TRBV20-1,few,TRBJ1-5,TGCAGTGCCAAAGGAGGGGGCAGGCAGCCCCAGCATTTT,CSAKGGGRQPQHF
TRBD1,TRBV5-1,many,TRBJ1-2,TGCGCCAGCAGCTTGGCAGGGGGCGTTTATGGCTACACCTTC,CASSLAGGVYGYTF
NA,TRBV7-3,NA,TRBJ2-2,TGTGCCAGCAGCTTTTCGGACCACACCGGGGAGCTGTTTTTT,CASSFSDHTGELFF
NA,TRBV12-3/TRBV12-4,many,TRBJ2-1,TGTGCCAGCAGTTTAAGGGGGGCCCTGTACAATGAGCAGTTCTTC,CASSLRGALYNEQFF
NA,TRBV7-2,many,TRBJ2-1,TGTGCCAGCAGCTCCACTTGGTCCCCCTACAATGAGCAGTTCTTC,CASSSTWSPYNEQFF
TRBD2,TRBV6-5,NA,TRBJ2-1,TGTGCCAGCAGTTACTGGCGGGAGGGCGGAGATGAGCAGTTCTTC,CASSYWREGGDEQFF
NA,TRBV28,many,TRBJ1-5,TGTGCCAGCAGGTCTAAGGCAGGGCAACAGCCCCAGCATTTT,CASRSKAGQQPQHF
TRBD2,TRBV7-7,many,TRBJ2-1,TGTGCCAGCAGCTTAAAACTAGCGGGAGTGACGGGTTGGAATGAGCAGTTCTTC,CASSLKLAGVTGWNEQFF
TRBD1,TRBV6-5,NA,TRBJ1-1,TGTGCCAGCAGGCGCGGGACAGGGGACACTGAAGCTTTCTTT,CASRRGTGDTEAFF
NA,TRBV3-1,NA,TRBJ1-2,TGTGCCAGCAGCCAAGATTCGCGATTGGGGCAGGGCTACACCTTC,CASSQDSRLGQGYTF
TRBD2,TRBV7-2,NA,TRBJ2-7,TGTGCCAGCAGCTCTTGGGGGGGTGTTTACGAGCAGTACTTC,CASSSWGGVYEQYF
NA,TRBV6-1,many,TRBJ1-3,TGTGCCAGCATTCTTGGAAACACCATATATTTT,CASILGNTIYF
TRBD2,TRBV3-1,many,TRBJ2-7,TGTGCCAGCAGCACACGACTAGCGGTTGAGCAGTACTTC,CASSTRLAVEQYF
TRBD1,TRBV6-5,many,TRBJ2-7,TGTGCCAGCAGTTACCCTCCGGGACAGTCCTTCTACGAGCAGTACTTC,CASSYPPGQSFYEQYF
TRBD2,TRBV9,few,TRBJ2-3,TGTGCCAGCAGCGTCTCCCTCCTAGCGGGGGGGCTCGGCGGAGATACGCAGTATTTT,CASSVSLLAGGLGGDTQYF